Shown below are 17 T cell receptor beta chains from a single sample sequenced in a study of response to subunit inactivated influenza vaccine (dated by TCRdb to 2017 to 2018). Library preparation used RT-PCR. The sequencing machine was an Illumina HiSeq 2500. In TCRdb, the public reads were trimmed at Q25 with fastp and aligned with MiXCR, with productive beta chains retained. Every distinct CDR3 protein forms one entry, paired with its most common genes and DNA. The sample table lists about 570,000 distinct CDR3 sequences, roughly 12% of them with a count of one. The top ten clonotypes cover approximately 9.9% of the sample. The same data also went into a second study, on T cells expressing NK-cell markers. As the second study states: 5'RACE template switching, by which a universal primer site and unique molecular identifiers were added, was used to make TCR beta cDNA libraries.

The source material was PBMCs from blood, sampled on the day of vaccination. These receptors were collected from a man aged 50 to 60 who received an inactivated influenza vaccine. Donor details come from another sample of the same person, matched by shared clones.

This rearrangement joins TRBV12-3 or TRBV12-4 to TRBJ1-1, with TRBD1 identical over 7 bases. V lost 5 bases and J lost 4; bases outside the gene matches: 4. The CDR3 length is 13 residues. Here the CDR3 DNA reads TGTGCCAGCAGTCCGACAGGGTTCACTGAAGCTTTCTTT. This encodes CASSPTGFTEAFF.

This clonotype has ten or more counts. V and J are TRBV4-1 and TRBJ1-5; D gene uncertain. The CDR3 extends over 13 amino acids. Trimming shortened V by 6 bases and J by 5 bases, and 11 bases separated the two germline ends. Per the germline V gene, CDR1 is MGHRA and CDR2 is YSYEKL. For the CDR3, the DNA is TGCGCCAGCAGTCTAGGGTTGGATCAGCCCCAGCATTTT. Its translation is CASSLGLDQPQHF.

With respect to this clonotype: A much bigger clone sits one base away, suggesting this may be a read error. This chain connects TRBV6-2 or TRBV6-3 to TRBJ2-1, with D tentatively TRBD2 (5 bases). The CDR3 has 14 residues. Germline loops: CDR1 MNHEY, CDR2 SVGEGT. The CDR3 nucleotides are TGTGTCAGCAGTGACTACTCGCACCACAATGAGCAGTTCTTC. Translated, it gives CVSSDYSHHNEQFF.

The rearrangement uses TRBV6-5 and TRBJ1-4; D ambiguous. V was trimmed by 0 bases and J by 0 bases, leaving 14 bases between them. This CDR3 is built from 18 residues. Looked up from germline, CDR1 is MNHEY and CDR2 is SVGAGI. Written as DNA, the CDR3 is TGTGCCAGCAGTTACTCTCCCTTTCCCGAGGCAACTAATGAAAAACTGTTTTTT. Protein product: CASSYSPFPEATNEKLFF.

The sample holds many counts of this clonotype. V usage is TRBV20-1 and J usage is TRBJ1-2; D perhaps matches TRBD1 (6 bases). Germline V gives CDR1 DFQATT, CDR2 SNEGSKA (reference sequence). V was pared by 0 bases and J by 9 bases, with 17 bases between. The CDR3 sequence is 14 residues long. CDR3 nucleotide sequence: TGCAGTGCTAGAGATGTGAGGGGGTCAGAGAGCTACACCTTC. This gives the protein CSARDVRGSESYTF.

This clonotype was counted a few times. V usage is TRBV5-6 and J usage is TRBJ2-5, with 8 nucleotides matching TRBD2. The CDR3 consists of 17 residues. V was clipped by 0 bases and J by 1 base; unmatched bases: 8. Germline V gene sequence: CDR1 SGHDT, CDR2 YYEEEE. In DNA, the CDR3 is TGTGCCAGCAGCTTGGTCGTCGGCGGGGGGTCCCAAGAGACCCAGTACTTC. Translated: CASSLVVGGGSQETQYF.

The chain employs TRBV28 and TRBJ1-6; 9 positions match TRBD1. This CDR3 comprises 15 residues. V gave up 7 bases and J gave up 3 bases; unmatched junction bases: 4. CDR1 MDHEN and CDR2 SYDVKM come from the germline V gene. In DNA form, the CDR3 reads TGTGCCAGCAACCAGGACAGGGGCTATAATTCACCCCTCCACTTT. Protein product: CASNQDRGYNSPLHF. The whole variable domain, filled in from reference TRBV28 and TRBJ1-6, reads DVKVTQSSRYLVKRTGEKVFLECVQDMDHENMFWYRQDPGLGLRLIYFSYDVKMKEKGDIPEGYSVSREKKERFSLILESASTNQTSMYLCASNQDRGYNSPLHFGNGTRLTVT.

This clonotype was detected only a few times. J is TRBJ1-5 and V is TRBV28, with D perhaps matching TRBD1 (6 bases). The CDR3 has 15 amino acids. Germline CDR1 MDHEN, CDR2 SYDVKM. Trimming cost V 7 bases and J 1 base, with 14 bases left between them. CDR3 nucleotide sequence: TGTGCCAGCACCTTACCCGGGGGCAGCAATCAGCCCCAGCATTTT. Its protein product is CASTLPGGSNQPQHF.

This clonotype was observed a few times. This chain joins TRBV20-1 and TRBJ2-7, with 9 bases that match TRBD1. Trimming took 1 base from V and 2 from J; bases not matched to a gene: 6. Germline CDR1 and CDR2: DFQATT and SNEGSKA (reference sequence). This CDR3 is 15 amino acids long. CDR3: CSARGTGDFPYEQYF. The CDR3 nucleotides are TGCAGTGCTAGAGGGACAGGGGACTTCCCCTACGAGCAGTACTTC.

V gene TRBV5-1 combines with J gene TRBJ2-1; 8 bases line up with TRBD2. This CDR3 region has 16 residues. Germline CDR1 is SGHRS and CDR2 is YFSETQ. The V gene end was trimmed by 0 bases and the J gene end by 4 bases; junction bases not matched to a gene: 6. CDR3 amino acids: CASSLVTSGAYNEQFF. The CDR3 nucleotides are TGCGCCAGCAGCTTGGTTACTAGCGGAGCTTACAATGAGCAGTTCTTC.

The rearrangement joins TRBV7-2 to TRBJ1-6; D might be TRBD1 (6 bases). The germline V gene encodes CDR1 SGHTA and CDR2 FQGNSA. CDR3 size: 14 residues. Trimming shortened V by 4 bases and J by 4 bases, and 8 bases separated the two germline ends. CDR3 nucleotide sequence: TGTGCCAGCAGCTCAGGACAGTATAATTCACCCCTCCACTTT. It is translated as CASSSGQYNSPLHF.

In this sample, this clonotype turned up a few times. J is TRBJ1-6 and V is TRBV5-1; TRBD1 matches 8 bases. J gave up 1 base and V 1 base, and 7 bases lay outside the gene matches. CDR3 length equals 18 residues. CDR1 and CDR2 from the germline V gene are SGHRS and YFSETQ. CDR3 loop: CASSLLARGRSYNSPLHF. As DNA, the CDR3 is TGCGCCAGCAGCTTGTTGGCCAGGGGGCGATCCTATAATTCACCCCTCCACTTT.

This clonotype was counted a single time. The V and J genes are TRBV20-1 and TRBJ2-7; D not resolved. Looked up from germline, CDR1 is DFQATT and CDR2 is SNEGSKA (reference sequence). The CDR3 length is 13 residues. V shed 3 bases and J shed 0 bases, with 9 bases lying between them. CDR3 sequence reads: CSARLPSSYEQYF. CDR3 bases: TGCAGTGCTAGGCTACCGAGCTCCTACGAGCAGTACTTC.

The chain couples TRBV12-3 or TRBV12-4 to TRBJ2-3, with 10 bases aligning to TRBD2. V gave up 6 bases and J gave up 6 bases; unmatched junction bases: 9. The CDR3 covers 15 residues. The CDR3 DNA is TGTGCCAGCAGGAAGCGGGGGGGAGGTTTTGATACGCAGTATTTT. Translated, it gives CASRKRGGGFDTQYF.

V usage is TRBV7-2 and J usage is TRBJ2-3; D uncertain. Between the trimmed V and J ends, which lost 5 bases and 6 bases, there was a span of 9 bases. The V gene's germline CDR1 is SGHTA and CDR2 FQGNSA. The CDR3 totals 12 residues. The CDR3 DNA sequence: TGTGCCAGCAGCCAACACCGGGATACGCAGTATTTT. Encoded protein: CASSQHRDTQYF.

The chain joins TRBV5-1 to TRBJ2-5; TRBD1 might be the D (6 bases). The CDR3 length is 14 residues. Trimming took off 1 base at V and 2 bases at J, with 9 bases between the two ends. Germline V gene data show CDR1 as SGHRS and CDR2 as YFSETQ. CDR3 loop: CASSLLGAQETQYF. The CDR3, as DNA: TGCGCCAGCAGCTTGCTGGGGGCGCAAGAGACCCAGTACTTC.

This clonotype has more than one count but fewer than ten. This chain joins TRBV29-1 and TRBJ2-3; possibly TRBD2 for D (6 bases). The CDR3 is 14 amino acids. The germline V gene encodes CDR1 SQVTM and CDR2 ANQGSEA. The V gene lost 1 base and the J gene lost 6 bases, with 14 bases spanning the gap. CDR3 loop: CSVEATGGGDTQYF. The CDR3 nucleotides read TGCAGCGTTGAAGCGACGGGCGGAGGGGATACGCAGTATTTT.